This T cell receptor beta chain stems from a study of identical twins. This clonotype was detected many times. What it binds is not known. The CDR3 is 14 amino acids. The germline gives CDR1 SGHDT, CDR2 YYEEEE. Trimming shortened V by 0 bases and J by 3 bases, and 9 bases separated the two germline ends. All donors were healthy Caucasians. TCRdb analysed the 5' RACE reads with MiXCR anew, one entry per CDR3 protein. There are roughly 290,000 distinct CDR3 sequences in the sample; 6.5% to 9.5% occur only once, and less than 2.5% lies in the top ten. Findings and caveats of the study: Beta out-of-frame sequences showed weaker excess sharing between twins. Out-of-frame alpha sequences common to twins exhibited a surplus of low generation probability. Cord blood beta clonotypes that were abundant carried fewer insertions, and memory repertoires showed no such trend.

The sample was also reused in another study, on yellow fever vaccine responses in identical twins.

This clonotype was obtained from a young woman in good health. The chain joins TRBV5-6 to TRBJ1-1; D perhaps matches TRBD1 (6 bases). Sequenced input: memory (CD45RO+) T cells sorted from blood. The CDR3 here is CASSLAAGDTEAFF. The DNA of the CDR3 is TGTGCCAGCAGCTTGGCTGCAGGGGACACTGAAGCTTTCTTT.